This TCR beta chain was sequenced in a study of cytotoxic CD8 clonotypes in ibrutinib-treated CLL. Across the study: Partial responses totalled some 24 and complete responses 2; after median roughly 70 months, approximately 15 remained remitted and about twelve progressed.

Germline loops: CDR1 SGHNT, CDR2 YENEEA. V gave up 6 bases and J gave up 5 bases, with 17 bases separating them. The CDR3 length is 15 residues. Libraries were prepared by immunoSEQ multiplex PCR; TCRdb keeps only in-frame clonotypes and omits some of them. The data hold 150,000 or so clones, with 80% observed a single time. In regard to this clone: Its matching antigen is unknown.

Study-level points and caveats: Researchers report that baseline clonality outpaced age-matched healthy donors and tracked circulating CD8+ T-cell counts. Clonality, elevated at ibrutinib response, dropped back toward baseline at progression.

Sequencing used PBMCs, obtained after 36 months of ibrutinib treatment. This TCR was sampled from a human donor with chronic lymphocytic leukemia. J is TRBJ2-1 and V is TRBV11-3; weak D call: TRBD1 (6 bases). As DNA, the CDR3 is TGTGCCAGCAGTCGGGCCGGGGACACTAACAATGAGCAGTTCTTC. Encoded protein: CASSRAGDTNNEQFF.